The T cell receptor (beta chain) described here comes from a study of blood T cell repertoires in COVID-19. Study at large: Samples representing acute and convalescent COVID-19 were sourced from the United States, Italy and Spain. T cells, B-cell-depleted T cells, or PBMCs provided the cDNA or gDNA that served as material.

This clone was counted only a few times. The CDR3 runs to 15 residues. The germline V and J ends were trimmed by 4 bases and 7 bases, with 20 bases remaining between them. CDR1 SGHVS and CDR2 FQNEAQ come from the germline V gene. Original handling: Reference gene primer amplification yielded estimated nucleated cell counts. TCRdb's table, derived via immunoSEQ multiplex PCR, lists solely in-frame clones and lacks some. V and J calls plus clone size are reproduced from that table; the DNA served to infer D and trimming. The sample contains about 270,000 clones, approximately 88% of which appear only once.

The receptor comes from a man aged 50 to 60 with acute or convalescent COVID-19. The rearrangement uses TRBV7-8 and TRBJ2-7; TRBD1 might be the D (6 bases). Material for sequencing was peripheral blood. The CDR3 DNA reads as TGTGCCAGCAGCTCAACAGGGAATCCCCTAGGGGAGCAGTACTTC. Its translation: CASSSTGNPLGEQYF.